These T cell receptor beta chains were read from a single sample in a study of T cells in Graves' hyperthyroidism and ophthalmopathy. Via MiXCR, TCRdb re-called the multiplex PCR reads, giving one row per CDR3 protein. Here the sample spans about 770,000 distinct CDR3 sequences, roughly a sixth being singletons. Sample: blood. These TCRs come from a woman between 50 and 59 years old with Graves' hyperthyroidism that later progressed to Graves' ophthalmopathy. Both conserved end residues are part of each CDR3. D genes are given only for firm matches. Expanded clones get a size class; other rows say once, few or many, or leave the size out.

size	V	length	D	J	CDR3	DNA
NA	TRBV25-1	13	NA	TRBJ2-7	CASSGRTWAEQYF	TGTGCCAGCAGTGGAAGGACATGGGCCGAGCAGTACTTC
many	TRBV11-2	15	TRBD1	TRBJ1-5	CASSGDRGGFQPQHF	TGTGCCAGCAGCGGGGACAGGGGAGGGTTTCAGCCCCAGCATTTT
NA	TRBV25-1	16	NA	TRBJ1-3	CASSDPGRGGGNTIYF	TGTGCCAGCAGTGATCCAGGGAGGGGAGGTGGAAACACCATATATTTT
many	TRBV6-1	15	NA	TRBJ1-1	CASSREQEGRSEAFF	TGTGCCAGCAGTCGCGAGCAGGAAGGTAGGTCTGAAGCTTTCTTT
many	TRBV20-1	16	NA	TRBJ1-1	CSDPSPRGSVSTEAFF	TGCAGTGACCCATCCCCAAGGGGGAGCGTTTCCACTGAAGCTTTCTTT
NA	TRBV25-1	21	TRBD2	TRBJ2-3	CASSELGLAGAQQSSTDTQYF	TGTGCCAGCAGTGAATTGGGGTTAGCGGGGGCGCAACAATCTAGCACAGATACGCAGTATTTT
NA	TRBV10-1	13	NA	TRBJ1-6	CASNAASNSPLHF	TGCGCCAGCAATGCCGCGTCAAATTCACCCCTCCACTTT
many	TRBV3-1	16	NA	TRBJ2-3	CASSQLVASQADTQYF	TGTGCCAGCAGCCAGCTCGTGGCCTCACAAGCAGATACGCAGTATTTT
many	TRBV27	16	NA	TRBJ2-1	CASSPWGMSSYNEQFF	TGTGCCAGCAGTCCCTGGGGCATGAGCTCCTACAATGAGCAGTTCTTC
few	TRBV6-2/TRBV6-3	19	TRBD1	TRBJ2-5	CASSYGGYRGHSIQETQYF	TGTGCCAGCAGTTATGGCGGGTACAGGGGACACAGTATTCAAGAGACCCAGTACTTC
NA	TRBV25-1	17	NA	TRBJ2-1	CASSEAGTPRRMNEQFF	TGTGCCAGCAGCGAGGCCGGGACTCCCCGTCGTATGAATGAGCAGTTCTTC
few	TRBV2	12	NA	TRBJ2-5	CASKADEETQYF	TGTGCCAGCAAGGCAGACGAAGAGACCCAGTACTTC
NA	TRBV7-8	13	NA	TRBJ1-4	CAGSSATNEKPFF	TGTGCCGGATCGTCCGCAACTAATGAAAAACCGTTTTTT
few	TRBV5-5	17	NA	TRBJ1-2	CASSLSRPGTTNYGYTF	TGTGCCAGCAGCTTAAGCAGACCCGGGACAACTAACTATGGCTACACCTTC
NA	TRBV14	15	NA	TRBJ1-1	CASSLQGRGFTEAFF	TGTGCCAGCAGCTTACAAGGTCGGGGTTTCACTGAAGCTTTCTTT
NA	TRBV4-1	16	TRBD1	TRBJ2-5	CASSQDVWDSQETQYF	TGCGCCAGCAGCCAAGATGTGTGGGACAGCCAAGAGACCCAGTACTTC
NA	TRBV6-9	16	NA	TRBJ1-1	CASSYATPGTMGEAFF	TGTGCCAGCAGTTACGCTACTCCCGGAACGATGGGTGAAGCTTTCTTT
NA	TRBV19	14	NA	TRBJ1-5	CASSIGQANQPQHF	TGTGCCAGTAGTATAGGACAGGCCAATCAGCCCCAGCATTTT
many	TRBV2	13	NA	TRBJ1-2	CASRLGAGYGYTF	TGTGCCAGCCGTTTGGGGGCAGGCTATGGCTACACCTTC
NA	TRBV3-1	16	TRBD1	TRBJ1-2	CASSQSPSRDRYGYTF	TGTGCCAGCAGCCAAAGCCCCAGTCGGGACAGATATGGCTACACCTTC
NA	TRBV5-1	18	TRBD2	TRBJ2-7	CASSPRARKQRGVCEQYF	TGCGCCAGCAGCCCCCGGGCCCGAAAGCAGCGGGGGGTGTGCGAGCAGTACTTC
NA	TRBV7-8	16	NA	TRBJ2-6	CASQRRVKTGANVLTF	TGTGCCAGTCAAAGGAGGGTTAAAACTGGGGCCAACGTCCTGACTTTC
NA	TRBV11-2	16	TRBD2	TRBJ2-5	CASSSRLAGGSETQYF	TGTGCCAGCAGCTCAAGACTAGCGGGGGGGTCTGAGACCCAGTACTTC
NA	TRBV3-1	17	NA	TRBJ2-3	CASSQEPLGGHSFAQYF	TGTGCCAGCAGCCAAGAACCCCTGGGGGGGCATTCTTTCGCGCAGTATTTT
NA	TRBV6-1	16	TRBD1	TRBJ1-5	CASSSSRRGRSQPQHF	TGTGCCAGCAGTTCCTCCCGGAGGGGGCGTAGTCAGCCCCAGCATTTT
many	TRBV2	16	NA	TRBJ1-4	CASSEGGPATNEKLFF	TGTGCCAGCAGTGAAGGGGGGCCGGCAACTAATGAAAAACTGTTTTTT
NA	TRBV6-1	14	NA	TRBJ2-3	CASSSNIGTDTQYF	TGTGCCAGCAGTTCAAATATCGGCACAGATACGCAGTATTTT
few	TRBV10-3	14	NA	TRBJ1-1	CAISPGGGGTEAFF	TGTGCCATCAGTCCTGGGGGGGGTGGAACTGAAGCTTTCTTT